This T cell receptor beta chain comes out of a study of blood T cells in healthy people across ages (dated by TCRdb to between 2014 and 2017). Study-wide context: In model experiments, roughly one uniquely barcoded TCR beta cDNA molecule per two T cells was captured by template switching. Age-related changes in TCR beta repertoire diversity were measured in the study by deep sequencing normalized with unique cDNA molecular identifiers. The donors were split into four age groups: young (average around 15 years), middle-aged (around 37), aged (around 67) and long-lived (approximately 89). To avoid experimental bias, donors of different ages were spread randomly across the sequencing lanes. The study analyzed two additional independent replicas of 1 million unique cDNA reads from the same blood draw for two donors, one aged 18 to 29 and one aged 80 or older.

As concerns this clonotype: Its antigen is unknown. The germline gene is not matched at one end of the junction; a read error may be the cause.

The donors were a few dozen Caucasian individuals from Russia, aged 6 to 90 years, who were systemically healthy. Around 10 milliliters of peripheral blood were collected from each donor into EDTA-treated Vacutainer tubes. Ficoll-Paque density-gradient centrifugation was used to isolate PBMCs, with at least 6.5 million per sample. Total RNA was extracted from PBMCs with Trizol reagent, with at least 5 micrograms obtained per sample. Naive CD45RAhigh/CD27high T cell percentages were measured by flow cytometry on a PBMC aliquot from every donor. The paper's findings and limits, for the study overall: Because profiling used bulk unsorted PBMCs, naive and antigen-experienced compartments could not be compared conclusively. Estimates of total diversity based on one million sequenced T cells were considered lower bounds and underestimates. Observed TCR beta diversity correlated strongly with the percentage of naive T cells measured by flow cytometry. Donor CMV infection status was unknown, potentially confounding age-related changes in expanded clonotypes. Observed TCR beta diversity per million T cells fell roughly linearly with age, and a significant reduction was already apparent by age around 44. Compared with the aged group, the long-lived group had more naive CD4+ T cells, fewer expanded clones and increased TCR diversity, a pattern suggesting age selection.

CDR1 and CDR2, looked up from the germline V gene, are MGHRA and YSYEKL. Counted from cysteine to phenylalanine, this CDR3 has 15 amino acids. Kept here is only the CDR3 DNA, which spans 45 bases and is read in frame from base 1. The library was made by 5' RACE. TCRdb shows the sequencer as Illumina HiSeq 2500. A second about 7 to 11 cycle PCR used a sample-barcoded 5' primer and a J-beta primer mix. A template-switch 5' adaptor carrying 12 random nucleotides introduced a unique molecular identifier onto each TCR beta cDNA molecule. At least 2.5 million CDR3-containing paired-end reads were obtained from each sample. The Mint cDNA synthesis kit, primed by a TRBC-specific oligonucleotide, was used to synthesize first-strand cDNA from all RNA. Following uracil-DNA glycosylase treatment, all cDNA underwent a first 18-cycle PCR with the universal primers M1SS and BC2_uni_R. Concerning the study's data processing: For normalization, 1 million high-quality reads, each with a distinct molecular identifier, were randomly selected from each sample. Instead of being binned into consensus sequences, reads with shared molecular identifiers were discarded. MiTCR, run with a Q25 quality threshold and the strictest error-elimination algorithm, handled CDR3 identification, clonotype clustering and error correction. A nonparametric unseen species model with Euler transformation was used to estimate a lower bound on total TCR beta diversity. TCRdb reprocessing: public reads trimmed at Q25 with fastp, clones called with MiXCR, in-frame beta chains kept. Each CDR3 protein gets just one entry, which takes the most common genes and DNA from the rows behind it. None of the V and J calls come from the authors' own analysis; TCRdb made them. The sample contains 850,000 to 1,000,000 distinct CDR3 sequences, approximately 49% of them found a single time. About an eighth of the sample rests with the top ten.

The source of this sequence is a man aged 25-45 years in good health. Sequenced material: blood. Rearrangement joined TRBV4-1 to TRBJ2-1; 10 bases in the junction line up with TRBD2. The DNA sequence is as follows: TGCGCCTGCAGCCCACGGACTAGCGGTTACAATGAGCAGTTCTTC. Its translation reads: CACSPRTSGYNEQFF.